The next 25 T cell receptor beta chains were all read from a single sample in a study of T cell responses to AZD1222 COVID-19 vaccine. The data were produced by immunoSEQ multiplex PCR, yet TCRdb's version contains in-frame clones alone and is incomplete. In the table there are about 150,000 clones, more than 85% of which are singletons. The sample consisted of peripheral blood, taken on day 0 of AZD1222 vaccination. The source is an adult in good health.

This chain joins TRBV9 and TRBJ1-3; D uncertain. The CDR3 totals 15 residues. CDR1 and CDR2 from the germline V gene are SGDLS and YYNGEE. With 0 bases removed from V and 2 bases from J, the gap between germline ends came to 9 bases. The CDR3 nucleotides read TGTGCCAGCAGCGTAGCTGGGGTAACTGGAAACACCATATATTTT. This gives the protein CASSVAGVTGNTIYF.

The chain recombines TRBV28 with TRBJ1-1; D call uncertain. Germline assignment: CDR1 MDHEN and CDR2 SYDVKM. The CDR3 has 13 residues. Trimming stripped 1 base from V and 8 bases from J, with 11 bases between. The CDR3 loop is CASSLLQPGEAFF. CDR3 sequence (DNA): TGTGCCAGCAGTTTATTGCAACCGGGGGAAGCTTTCTTT.

The gene calls are TRBV24-1 and TRBJ1-2, with no clear D. Germline V gene data show CDR1 as KGHDR and CDR2 as SFDVKD. The CDR3 is 14 residues long. The V gene lost 2 bases and the J gene lost 6 bases, with 12 bases spanning the gap. The CDR3 nucleotides read TGTGCCACCAGTGATTGGGGTGGGTCGCATGGCTACACCTTC. Translating it yields CATSDWGGSHGYTF.

This rearrangement joins TRBV5-4 to TRBJ2-5; TRBD2 matches 7 bases. CDR1 is SGHNT and CDR2 is YYREEE in the germline V gene (reference sequence). The V segment lost 6 bases and the J segment 4 bases; nucleotides outside the gene matches: 9. CDR3 length equals 14 residues. CDR3 amino acids: CASNRQAGAETQYF. For the CDR3, the DNA is TGTGCCAGCAACCGGCAGGCGGGAGCAGAGACCCAGTACTTC.

The gene calls are TRBV7-6 and TRBJ1-4; possible D gene TRBD1, 5 bases. With 7 bases removed from V and 4 bases from J, the gap between germline ends came to 16 bases. There are 15 residues in the CDR3. Germline V gene data show CDR1 as SGHVS and CDR2 as FNYEAQ. The chain's CDR3 is CASNRAGLSNEKLFF. The CDR3 DNA reads TGTGCCAGCAACCGCGCGGGACTGAGTAATGAAAAACTGTTTTTT.

This chain links TRBV28 with TRBJ1-4; tentatively, D is TRBD1 (5 bases). Trimming removed 8 bases from V and 8 bases from J, with 15 bases in between. CDR3 length: 13 residues. The germline CDR1 and CDR2 sequences are MDHEN and SYDVKM. CDR3 DNA sequence: TGTGCCAGCGGCTCCGCAGGGTACGAAAAACTGTTTTTT. It is translated as CASGSAGYEKLFF.

This clone was seen once. The chain carries TRBV14 and TRBJ2-7; TRBD2 agrees at 7 bases. The trim removed 8 bases at V and 4 bases at J, leaving 2 bases unmatched. Germline V lookup: CDR1 SGHDN, CDR2 FVKESK. CDR3 size: 11 residues. The CDR3 spells CASGEGYEQYF. In nucleotides, the CDR3 is TGTGCCAGCGGGGAGGGTTACGAGCAGTACTTC.

V usage is TRBV6-5 and J usage is TRBJ1-2, with a possible D match to TRBD1 (6 bases). Per germline, CDR1 MNHEY and CDR2 SVGAGI. V was shortened by 3 bases and J by 10 bases, with 15 bases between the two germline ends. CDR3 length: 13 amino acids. The CDR3 region is CASSYGTHRVYTF. The CDR3 bases are TGTGCCAGCAGTTATGGGACACACCGAGTCTACACCTTC.

V usage is TRBV7-2 and J usage is TRBJ2-7; the D is unclear. The CDR3 is 13 amino acids. The ends were cut back, 1 base at V and 5 bases at J, with 9 bases in the middle. Germline CDR1 SGHTA, CDR2 FQGNSA. The CDR3 sequence is CASSLVEGNEQYF. CDR3 in DNA: TGTGCCAGCAGCTTAGTGGAAGGGAACGAGCAGTACTTC. Full variable domain (outside the CDR3, taken from reference TRBV7-2 and TRBJ2-7): GAGVSQSPSNKVTEKGKDVELRCDPISGHTALYWYRQSLGQGLEFLIYFQGNSAPDKSGLPSDRFSAERTGGSVSTLTIQRTQQEDSAVYLCASSLVEGNEQYFGPGTRLTVT.

This clone appeared once. The CDR3 here is CASSNRGSYEQYF. The CDR3 bases are TGTGCCAGCAGTAACAGGGGGAGTTACGAGCAGTACTTC. The J gene is TRBJ2-7, the V gene TRBV27; TRBD1 matches 8 bases. CDR1 is MNHEY, CDR2 SMNVEV, per germline (reference sequence). This CDR3 is built from 13 residues. Germline trimming cut 5 bases from V and 4 bases from J; bases unmatched to any gene: 4.

J is TRBJ2-2 and V is TRBV11-3; TRBD2 matches at 11 bases. Per the germline V gene, CDR1 is SGHNT and CDR2 is YENEEA. The CDR3 is 16 amino acids. V gave up 5 bases and J gave up 3 bases; unmatched junction bases: 5. CDR3 DNA sequence: TGTGCCAGCAGCCCCCGACTAGCGGGGCACACCGGGGAGCTGTTTTTT. Its translation: CASSPRLAGHTGELFF. Complete variable domain (other parts from reference TRBV11-3 and TRBJ2-2): EAGVVQSPRYKIIEKKQPVAFWCNPISGHNTLYWYLQNLGQGPELLIRYENEEAVDDSQLPKDRFSAERLKGVDSTLKIQPAELGDSAVYLCASSPRLAGHTGELFFGEGSRLTVL.

The chain employs TRBV19 and TRBJ1-4; 9 bases are a match to TRBD1. The CDR3 is 15 residues long. V trimming: 5 bases; J trimming: 7 bases; junction bases outside the gene matches: 8. From germline, CDR1 is LNHDA and CDR2 SQIVND (reference sequence). The CDR3 sequence: CASSDDGQGSEKLFF. CDR3 nucleotides: TGTGCCAGTAGTGATGATGGACAGGGGAGTGAAAAACTGTTTTTT. The variable domain in full, completed from reference TRBV19 and TRBJ1-4, reads DGGITQSPKYLFRKEGQNVTLSCEQNLNHDAMYWYRQDPGQGLRLIYYSQIVNDFQKGDIAEGYSVSREKKESFPLTVTSAQKNPTAFYLCASSDDGQGSEKLFFGSGTQLSVL.

The rearrangement joins TRBV19 to TRBJ1-2, with a possible D match to TRBD1 (6 bases). The CDR3 contains 11 residues. V shed 9 bases and J shed 2 bases, with 7 bases lying between them. CDR1 and CDR2 (germline): LNHDA, SQIVND (reference sequence). The CDR3 bases are TGTGCCAGCGGACAGAACTATGGCTACACCTTC. It yields the protein CASGQNYGYTF.

The DNA for the CDR3 is TGCGCCAGCAGCTTGTGGCTCTCTCGAGGGGGCTCCTACGAGCAGTACTTC. It is translated as CASSLWLSRGGSYEQYF. The chain carries TRBV5-1 and TRBJ2-7; the D gene is possibly TRBD1 (6 bases). This CDR3 contains 17 residues. The ends were cut back, 1 base at V and 0 bases at J, with 17 bases in the middle. Germline V gene data show CDR1 as SGHRS and CDR2 as YFSETQ. Drawing the rest from reference TRBV5-1 and TRBJ2-7, the complete variable domain is KAGVTQTPRYLIKTRGQQVTLSCSPISGHRSVSWYQQTPGQGLQFLFEYFSETQRNKGNFPGRFSGRQFSNSRSEMNVSTLELGDSALYLCASSLWLSRGGSYEQYFGPGTRLTVT.

This chain joins TRBV11-3 and TRBJ1-2; possibly TRBD1 for D (5 bases). V lost 4 bases and J lost 9, with 21 bases in between. CDR3 size: 15 residues. The germline CDR1 and CDR2 sequences are SGHNT and YENEEA. CDR3 amino acids: CASSSSGWGKGSYTF. The CDR3 coding sequence is TGTGCCAGCAGCTCCAGCGGCTGGGGGAAGGGAAGCTACACCTTC.

V gene TRBV6-5 combines with J gene TRBJ1-4, with no clear D. The CDR3 spans 13 residues. Trimming took 0 bases from V and 7 from J, leaving 6 bases between them. Germline V gene data show CDR1 as MNHEY and CDR2 as SVGAGI. The CDR3 loop reads CASSYSKGEKLFF. The DNA of the CDR3 is TGTGCCAGCAGTTACTCGAAAGGTGAAAAACTGTTTTTT.

V and J are TRBV19 and TRBJ1-4, with TRBD1 as a possible D gene (5 bases). Trimming took 5 bases from V and 3 from J, leaving 7 bases between them. The germline gives CDR1 LNHDA, CDR2 SQIVND (reference sequence). The CDR3 has 13 residues. CDR3 in amino acids: CASSLGPNEKLFF. CDR3 in DNA: TGTGCCAGTAGTTTGGGGCCTAATGAAAAACTGTTTTTT.

This clone was counted between two and nine times. The chain uses TRBV11-2 and TRBJ2-7; TRBD2 agrees at 14 bases. CDR1 and CDR2 from the germline V gene are SGHAT and FQNNGV. V shed 3 bases and J 4 bases; nucleotides not matched to a gene: 8. This CDR3 spans 17 amino acids. The CDR3 sequence is CASSFGTSGSGIYEQYF. For the CDR3, the DNA is TGTGCCAGCAGCTTCGGGACTAGCGGGAGTGGGATTTACGAGCAGTACTTC.

V usage is TRBV6-5 and J usage is TRBJ2-3, with a tentative D call TRBD1 (6 bases). Germline loops: CDR1 MNHEY, CDR2 SVGAGI. Deletions cut 0 bases from V and 6 bases from J, with 16 bases between. The CDR3 loop spans 16 amino acids. The CDR3 region has the DNA TGTGCCAGCAGTTACTCCCCACAGGGCTTGGGCGATACGCAGTATTTT. Protein product: CASSYSPQGLGDTQYF.

V is TRBV9 and J is TRBJ1-1, with 12 positions matching TRBD1. The V gene's germline CDR1 is SGDLS and CDR2 YYNGEE. This CDR3 region has 17 residues. V was pared by 0 bases and J by 9 bases, with 12 bases of the junction left unmatched. The DNA for the CDR3 is TGTGCCAGCAGCGTAGTTTTGAGTGGGGACAGGGGGCTGAAAGCTTTCTTT. Translated, it gives CASSVVLSGDRGLKAFF.

This clone is a singleton in its sample. The genes are TRBV5-1 and TRBJ2-1; D might be TRBD2 (6 bases). CDR1 and CDR2 (germline): SGHRS, YFSETQ. This CDR3 is built from 19 residues. V lost 4 bases to trimming and J lost 0 bases, with 23 bases between them. CDR3 DNA sequence: TGCGCCAGCAGCGCGACCCCACGGGGACTCCGGAGCTCCTACAATGAGCAGTTCTTC. Encoded protein: CASSATPRGLRSSYNEQFF.

This clone is a singleton in its sample. The chain combines TRBV19 with TRBJ1-2; D might be TRBD1 (5 bases). Germline V gives CDR1 LNHDA, CDR2 SQIVND (reference sequence). V shed 7 bases and J shed 8 bases, with 26 bases lying between them. The CDR3 loop spans 16 amino acids. CDR3: CASTLIPPVDMDGYTF. Written as DNA, the CDR3 is TGTGCCAGTACCCTGATCCCGCCCGTGGACATGGACGGCTACACCTTC.

On this clone itself: Other DNA sequences within the sample encode an identical CDR3. The CDR3 region is CASSLSGTTDTQYF. CDR3 bases: TGCGCCAGCAGCTTAAGCGGGACGACAGATACGCAGTATTTT. J is TRBJ2-3 and V is TRBV5-1; 7 bases are a match to TRBD2. The CDR3 is made up of 14 amino acids. Germline V lookup: CDR1 SGHRS, CDR2 YFSETQ. The trim removed 2 bases at V and 3 bases at J, leaving 3 bases unmatched.

The genes are TRBV3-1 (or the pseudogene TRBV3-2) and TRBJ2-2; 7 bases map to TRBD1. Germline V gives CDR1 LGHDT, CDR2 YNNKEL (reference sequence). V shed 4 bases and J 5 bases; nucleotides not matched to a gene: 7. This CDR3 region has 15 residues. CDR3 region: CASSRGGPGTGELFF. As DNA, the CDR3 is TGTGCCAGCAGCCGAGGGGGCCCCGGTACCGGGGAGCTGTTTTTT.

The chain carries TRBV29-1 and TRBJ2-7; 7 nucleotides line up with TRBD1. V lost 5 bases, J lost 2 bases, and 9 bases stayed unmatched. Germline values: CDR1 SQVTM, CDR2 ANQGSEA. The CDR3 spans 14 residues. DNA for the CDR3: TGCAGCGTTCGGGACAGCATCAGGGCCTACGAGCAGTACTTC. It encodes CSVRDSIRAYEQYF.